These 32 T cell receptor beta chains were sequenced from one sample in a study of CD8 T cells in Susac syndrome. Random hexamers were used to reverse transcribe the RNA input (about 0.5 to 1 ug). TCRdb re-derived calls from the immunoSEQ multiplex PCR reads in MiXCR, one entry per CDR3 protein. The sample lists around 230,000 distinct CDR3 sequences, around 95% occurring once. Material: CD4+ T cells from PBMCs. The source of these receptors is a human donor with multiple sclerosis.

The DNA of the CDR3 is TGCAGCACCTACCCGGGACTAGCGGTCGTCAGCTCCTACAATGAGCAGTTCTTC. Its translation is CSTYPGLAVVSSYNEQFF. The chain has TRBV29-1 and TRBJ2-1; 11 bases fit TRBD2. The CDR3 is made up of 18 amino acids. The V and J ends lost 8 bases and 0 bases, in that order; junction bases with no gene match: 15. The germline gives CDR1 SQVTM, CDR2 ANQGSEA.

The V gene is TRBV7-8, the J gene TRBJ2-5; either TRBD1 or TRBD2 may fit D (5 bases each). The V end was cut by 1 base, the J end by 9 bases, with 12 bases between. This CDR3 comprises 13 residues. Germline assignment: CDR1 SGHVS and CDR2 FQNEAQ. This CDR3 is CASSLVLRESQYF. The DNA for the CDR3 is TGTGCCAGCAGCTTAGTCCTCAGGGAGTCCCAGTACTTC.

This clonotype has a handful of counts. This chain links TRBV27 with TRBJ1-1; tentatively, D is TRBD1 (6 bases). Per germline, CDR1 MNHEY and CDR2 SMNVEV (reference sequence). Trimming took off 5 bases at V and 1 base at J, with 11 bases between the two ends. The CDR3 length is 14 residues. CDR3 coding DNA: TGTGCCAGCAGTCAGGGGCGTGGGAACACTGAAGCTTTCTTT. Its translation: CASSQGRGNTEAFF.

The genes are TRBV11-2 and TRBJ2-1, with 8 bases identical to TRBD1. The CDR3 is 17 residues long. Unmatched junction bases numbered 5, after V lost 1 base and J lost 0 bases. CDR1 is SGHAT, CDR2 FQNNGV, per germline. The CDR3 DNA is TGTGCCAGCAGCTTAGTTGGACAGGGAACCTCCTACAATGAGCAGTTCTTC. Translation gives CASSLVGQGTSYNEQFF.

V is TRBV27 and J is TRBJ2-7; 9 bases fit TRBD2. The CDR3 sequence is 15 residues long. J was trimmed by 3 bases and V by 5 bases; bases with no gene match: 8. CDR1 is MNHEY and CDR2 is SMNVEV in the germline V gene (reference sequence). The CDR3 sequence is CASSPRTSAFYEQYF. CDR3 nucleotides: TGTGCCAGCAGTCCCAGGACTAGCGCGTTCTACGAGCAGTACTTC.

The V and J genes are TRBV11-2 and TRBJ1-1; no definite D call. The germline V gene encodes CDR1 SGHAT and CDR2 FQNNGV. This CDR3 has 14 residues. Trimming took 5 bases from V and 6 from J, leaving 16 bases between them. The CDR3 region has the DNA TGTGCCAGCAGCCTACTGCCGGGTGTAGCTGAAGCTTTCTTT. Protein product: CASSLLPGVAEAFF.

The chain's CDR3 is CASSQEPGRGYGYTF. The CDR3 DNA reads as TGTGCCAGCAGCCAAGAACCCGGAAGGGGCTATGGCTACACCTTC. The chain uses TRBV4-2 and TRBJ1-2; possibly TRBD1 for D (5 bases). The CDR3 runs 15 residues. The V gene lost 0 bases and the J gene lost 4 bases, with 12 bases spanning the gap. CDR1 and CDR2 from the germline V gene are LGHNA and YNFKEQ.

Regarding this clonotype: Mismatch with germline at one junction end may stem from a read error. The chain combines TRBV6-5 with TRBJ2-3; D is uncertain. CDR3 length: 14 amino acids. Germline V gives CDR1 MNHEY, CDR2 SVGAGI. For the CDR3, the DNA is TGTGCCAGCAGCTACTCGGTTGTGGCAGATACGCAGTATTTT. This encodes CASSYSVVADTQYF.

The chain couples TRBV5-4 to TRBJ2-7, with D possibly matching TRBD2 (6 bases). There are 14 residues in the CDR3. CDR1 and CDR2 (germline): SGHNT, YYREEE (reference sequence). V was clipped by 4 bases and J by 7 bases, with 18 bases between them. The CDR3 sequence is CASSLAGPGGEQYF. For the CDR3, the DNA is TGTGCCAGCAGCCTCGCGGGACCCGGCGGGGAGCAGTACTTC.

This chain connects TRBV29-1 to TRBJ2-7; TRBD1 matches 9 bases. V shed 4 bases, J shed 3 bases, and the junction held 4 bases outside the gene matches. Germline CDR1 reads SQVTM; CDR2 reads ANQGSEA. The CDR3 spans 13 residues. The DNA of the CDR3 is TGCAGCGTTGGGGACAGGGTATTCTACGAGCAGTACTTC. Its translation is CSVGDRVFYEQYF.

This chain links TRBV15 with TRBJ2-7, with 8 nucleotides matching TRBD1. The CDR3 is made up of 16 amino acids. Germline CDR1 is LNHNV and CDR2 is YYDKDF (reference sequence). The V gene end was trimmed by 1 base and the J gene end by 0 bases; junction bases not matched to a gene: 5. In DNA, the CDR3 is TGTGCCACCAGCAGAGTAGGGACAGGTATCTCCTACGAGCAGTACTTC. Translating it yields CATSRVGTGISYEQYF.

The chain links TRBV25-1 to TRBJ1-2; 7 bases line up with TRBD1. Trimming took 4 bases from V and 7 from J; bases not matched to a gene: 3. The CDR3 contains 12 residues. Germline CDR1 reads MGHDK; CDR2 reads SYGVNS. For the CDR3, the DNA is TGTGCCAGCAGTGCCAGACAGGGTGGCTACACCTTC. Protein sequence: CASSARQGGYTF.

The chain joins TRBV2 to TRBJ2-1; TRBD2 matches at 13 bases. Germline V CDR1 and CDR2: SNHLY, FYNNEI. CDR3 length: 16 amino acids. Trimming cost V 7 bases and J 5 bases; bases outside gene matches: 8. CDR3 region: CASILAGGYGDNEQFF. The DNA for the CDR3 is TGTGCCAGCATACTAGCGGGAGGGTATGGCGACAATGAGCAGTTCTTC.

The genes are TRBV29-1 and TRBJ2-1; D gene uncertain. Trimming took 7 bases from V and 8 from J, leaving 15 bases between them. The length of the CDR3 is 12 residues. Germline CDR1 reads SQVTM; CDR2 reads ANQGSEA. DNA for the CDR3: TGCAGCGGGCGGCCAGTGTCCGATGAGCAGTTCTTC. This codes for CSGRPVSDEQFF.

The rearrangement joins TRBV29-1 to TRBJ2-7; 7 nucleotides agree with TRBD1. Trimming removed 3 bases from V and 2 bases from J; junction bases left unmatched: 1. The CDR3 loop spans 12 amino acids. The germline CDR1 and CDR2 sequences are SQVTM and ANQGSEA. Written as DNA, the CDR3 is TGCAGCGTTGAGGGACAGACCTACGAGCAGTACTTC. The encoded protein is CSVEGQTYEQYF.

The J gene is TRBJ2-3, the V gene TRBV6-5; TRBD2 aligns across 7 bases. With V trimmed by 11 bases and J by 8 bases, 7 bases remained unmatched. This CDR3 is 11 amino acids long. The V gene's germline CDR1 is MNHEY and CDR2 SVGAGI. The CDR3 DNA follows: TGTGCCTGCATCGGGGAGGGTACGCAGTATTTT. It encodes CACIGEGTQYF.

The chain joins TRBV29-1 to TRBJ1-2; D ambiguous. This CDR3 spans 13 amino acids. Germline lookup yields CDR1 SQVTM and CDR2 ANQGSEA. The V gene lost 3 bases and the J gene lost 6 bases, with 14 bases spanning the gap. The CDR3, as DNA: TGCAGCGTTGAGATGGCAGCGTGGGATGGCTACACCTTC. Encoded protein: CSVEMAAWDGYTF.

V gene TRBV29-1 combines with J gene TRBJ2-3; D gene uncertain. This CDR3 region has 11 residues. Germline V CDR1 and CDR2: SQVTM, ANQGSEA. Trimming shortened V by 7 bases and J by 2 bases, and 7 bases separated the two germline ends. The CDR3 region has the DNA TGCAGCGCTACTCCCACAGATACGCAGTATTTT. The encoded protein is CSATPTDTQYF.

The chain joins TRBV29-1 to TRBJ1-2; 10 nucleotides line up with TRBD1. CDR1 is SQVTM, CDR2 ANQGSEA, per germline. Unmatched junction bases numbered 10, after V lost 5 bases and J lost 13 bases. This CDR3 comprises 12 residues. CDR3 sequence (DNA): TGCAGCGTTCTCCGGGGGACAGGGGAGGGCACCTTC. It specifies CSVLRGTGEGTF.

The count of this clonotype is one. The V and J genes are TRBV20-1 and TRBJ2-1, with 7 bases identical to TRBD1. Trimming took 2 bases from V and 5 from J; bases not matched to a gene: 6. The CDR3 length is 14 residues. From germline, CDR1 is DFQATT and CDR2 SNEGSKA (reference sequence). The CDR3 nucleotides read TGCAGTGCTAGATTTAGGACAGGTAACAATGAGCAGTTCTTC. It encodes CSARFRTGNNEQFF.

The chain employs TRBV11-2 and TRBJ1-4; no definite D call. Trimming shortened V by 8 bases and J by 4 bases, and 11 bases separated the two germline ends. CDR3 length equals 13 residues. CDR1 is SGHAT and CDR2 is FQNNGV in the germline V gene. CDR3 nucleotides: TGTGCCAGCCGCCGGGCGCTTAATGAAAAACTGTTTTTT. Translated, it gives CASRRALNEKLFF.

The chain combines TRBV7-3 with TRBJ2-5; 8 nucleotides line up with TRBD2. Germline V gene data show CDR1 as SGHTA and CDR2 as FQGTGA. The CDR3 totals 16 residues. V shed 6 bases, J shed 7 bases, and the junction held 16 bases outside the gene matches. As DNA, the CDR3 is TGTGCCAGCAGAACACCCCTAGCGGGCCTTCTAGGGACCCAGTACTTC. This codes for CASRTPLAGLLGTQYF.

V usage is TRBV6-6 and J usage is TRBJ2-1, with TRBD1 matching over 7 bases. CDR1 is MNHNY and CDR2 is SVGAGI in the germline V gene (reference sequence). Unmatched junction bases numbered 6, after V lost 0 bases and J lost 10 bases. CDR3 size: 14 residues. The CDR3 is CASSYSRQGREQFF. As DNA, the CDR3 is TGTGCCAGCAGTTACTCCCGACAGGGACGCGAGCAGTTCTTC.

DNA of the CDR3: TGTGCCAGCAGCCCCGGGGGGGGCGGGTCGTTCGAGCAGTACTTC. Translated, it gives CASSPGGGGSFEQYF. The chain has TRBV28 and TRBJ2-7; the match to TRBD2 covers 8 bases. The V gene end was trimmed by 6 bases and the J gene end by 6 bases; junction bases not matched to a gene: 13. Per the germline V gene, CDR1 is MDHEN and CDR2 is SYDVKM. CDR3 length equals 15 residues.

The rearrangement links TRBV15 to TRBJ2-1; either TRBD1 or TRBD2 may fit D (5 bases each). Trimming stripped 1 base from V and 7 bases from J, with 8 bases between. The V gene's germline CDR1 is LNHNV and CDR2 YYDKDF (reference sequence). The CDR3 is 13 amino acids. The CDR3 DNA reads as TGTGCCACCAGCAGAGCCTGGGGGAATGAGCAGTTCTTC. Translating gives CATSRAWGNEQFF.

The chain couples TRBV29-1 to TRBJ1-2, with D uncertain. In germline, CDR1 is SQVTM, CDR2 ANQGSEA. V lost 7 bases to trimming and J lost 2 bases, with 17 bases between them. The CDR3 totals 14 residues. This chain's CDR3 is CSGLGPSMNYGYTF. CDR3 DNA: TGCAGCGGCCTCGGCCCAAGCATGAACTATGGCTACACCTTC.

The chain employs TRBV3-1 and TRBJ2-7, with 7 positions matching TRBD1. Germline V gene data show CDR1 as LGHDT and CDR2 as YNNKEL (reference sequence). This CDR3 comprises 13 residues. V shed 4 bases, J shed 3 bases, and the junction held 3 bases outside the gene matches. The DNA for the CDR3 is TGTGCCAGCAGCCTCCAGGGGGTCTACGAGCAGTACTTC. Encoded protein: CASSLQGVYEQYF.

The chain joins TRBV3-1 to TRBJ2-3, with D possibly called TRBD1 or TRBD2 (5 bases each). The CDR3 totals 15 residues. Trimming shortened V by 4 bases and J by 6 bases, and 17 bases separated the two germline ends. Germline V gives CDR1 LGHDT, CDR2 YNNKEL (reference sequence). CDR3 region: CASSLTGTSSDTQYF. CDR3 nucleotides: TGTGCCAGCAGCCTAACCGGGACCTCGTCCGATACGCAGTATTTT.

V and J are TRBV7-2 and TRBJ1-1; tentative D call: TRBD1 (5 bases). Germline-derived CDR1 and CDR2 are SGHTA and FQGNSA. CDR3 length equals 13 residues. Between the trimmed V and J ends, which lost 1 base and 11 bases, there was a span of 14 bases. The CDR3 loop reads CASSLGDHFGAFF. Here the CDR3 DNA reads TGTGCCAGCAGCTTAGGGGACCATTTTGGGGCTTTCTTT.

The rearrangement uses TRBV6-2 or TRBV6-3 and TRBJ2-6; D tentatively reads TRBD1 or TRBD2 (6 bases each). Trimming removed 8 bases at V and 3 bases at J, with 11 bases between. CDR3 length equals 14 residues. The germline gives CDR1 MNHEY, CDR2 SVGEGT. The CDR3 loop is CASGGGYGANVLTF. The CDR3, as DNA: TGTGCCAGCGGAGGGGGTTATGGGGCCAACGTCCTGACTTTC.

CDR3 nucleotide sequence: TGCAGCGTGGGACTCCACGCGAACACCGGGGAGCTGTTTTTT. This gives the protein CSVGLHANTGELFF. The gene calls are TRBV29-1 and TRBJ2-2, with D perhaps TRBD2 (6 bases). Trimming pared 6 bases from V and 0 bases from J, leaving 11 bases between. CDR1 SQVTM and CDR2 ANQGSEA come from the germline V gene. The CDR3 length is 14 residues.

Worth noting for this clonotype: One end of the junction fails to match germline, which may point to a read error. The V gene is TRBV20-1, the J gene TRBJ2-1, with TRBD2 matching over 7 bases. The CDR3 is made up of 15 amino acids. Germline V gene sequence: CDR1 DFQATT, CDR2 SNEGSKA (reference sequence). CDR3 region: CSARGASGTYNEQFF. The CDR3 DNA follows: TGCAGTGCCAGAGGGGCTAGCGGAACCTACAATGAGCAGTTCTTC.